These 31 T cell receptor beta chains originate from one sample sequenced in a study of blood T cells in healthy people across ages. Next came a second PCR, run for about 7 to 12 cycles, which used a sample-barcoded 5' primer along with a J-beta primer mix. TCRdb recomputed calls from the 5' RACE reads with MiXCR, one row per CDR3 protein. The table records some 1,500,000 distinct CDR3 sequences, roughly two fifths of them present only once. The sequenced sample consisted of blood. The receptors derive from a young woman in good health.

The V call is TRBV5-5, the J call TRBJ2-3; 7 bases map to TRBD2. This CDR3 comprises 16 residues. Germline CDR1 and CDR2: SGHKS and YYEKEE (reference sequence). V lost 4 bases to trimming and J lost 6 bases; unmatched junction nucleotides: 14. The CDR3 DNA follows: TGTGCCAGCAGCCGGGAGGTGGTGTACACACATGATACGCAGTATTTT. This codes for CASSREVVYTHDTQYF.

The rearrangement joins TRBV3-1 to TRBJ1-1, with TRBD1 identical over 11 bases. The CDR3 covers 15 residues. Trimming at V came to 3 bases and at J to 4 bases, leaving 4 bases not matched to a gene. Germline V CDR1 and CDR2: LGHDT, YNNKEL (reference sequence). CDR3 bases: TGTGCCAGCAGCCACTGGACAGGGGGCGGCACTGAAGCTTTCTTT. As protein: CASSHWTGGGTEAFF.

In its sample, this clonotype was seen once. The CDR3 nucleotides read TGTGCCAGCAGTGGGACTAGCAGGGGAACAGATACGCAGTATTTT. Translating it yields CASSGTSRGTDTQYF. The rearrangement joins TRBV6-4 to TRBJ2-3, with 8 bases matching TRBD2. The CDR3 has 15 amino acids. V was clipped by 4 bases and J by 3 bases; unmatched bases: 6. CDR1 and CDR2 (germline): MRHNA, SNTAGT.

This clonotype was seen more than once but under ten times. A much larger clone lies a single base off, so this may be a read error. CDR3 DNA sequence: TGCAGTGCTAGACAGGTGAACACTGAAGCTTTCTTT. Translated: CSARQVNTEAFF. The V and J genes are TRBV20-1 and TRBJ1-1; no clear D gene. CDR3 length: 12 residues. Germline CDR1 and CDR2: DFQATT and SNEGSKA (reference sequence). V lost 2 bases to trimming and J lost 0 bases, with 4 bases between them.

The J gene is TRBJ2-5, the V gene TRBV11-2; TRBD1 or TRBD2 may be the D gene (5 bases each). The CDR3 has 14 amino acids. Between the trimmed V and J ends, which lost 5 bases and 5 bases, there was a span of 15 bases. The germline gives CDR1 SGHAT, CDR2 FQNNGV. The CDR3 DNA reads as TGTGCCAGCAGCGGGGGTCCCACCCTGGAGACCCAGTACTTC. Translating it yields CASSGGPTLETQYF.

The chain joins TRBV7-9 to TRBJ1-6; D not certain. The CDR3 is 17 residues long. Per germline, CDR1 SEHNR and CDR2 FQNEAQ (reference sequence). V shed 5 bases and J shed 7 bases, with 21 bases lying between them. As DNA, the CDR3 is TGTGCCAGCAGCCCCCTTCGTGATCGATCGGCGAATTCACCCCTCCACTTT. This sequence encodes CASSPLRDRSANSPLHF.

Concerning this clonotype itself: One end of the junction does not line up with germline, which may come from a read error. The chain recombines TRBV19 with TRBJ1-1; D gene uncertain. The CDR3 has 13 amino acids. Germline assignment: CDR1 LNHDA and CDR2 SQIVND (reference sequence). In nucleotides, the CDR3 is TGTGCCAGTAGCAAAACGGTGAACACTGGAGCTTTCTTT. Its protein product is CASSKTVNTGAFF.

There are a few counts of this clonotype. J is TRBJ2-5 and V is TRBV28; no definite D call. Germline V lookup: CDR1 MDHEN, CDR2 SYDVKM. CDR3 length: 13 amino acids. V was shortened by 5 bases and J by 4 bases, with 11 bases between the two germline ends. The CDR3: CASSPLEAETQYF. The DNA of the CDR3 is TGTGCCAGCAGTCCCCTGGAAGCAGAGACCCAGTACTTC.

The genes are TRBV4-3 and TRBJ1-1; unclear D gene. Germline lookup yields CDR1 LGHNA and CDR2 YSLEER. Between the trimmed V and J ends, which lost 1 base and 6 bases, there was a span of 15 bases. The CDR3 loop spans 15 amino acids. CDR3 bases: TGCGCCAGCAGCCAAGTTCCCAACACGAATGCTGAAGCTTTCTTT. It specifies CASSQVPNTNAEAFF.

This clonotype was observed a handful of times. The V and J genes are TRBV4-1 and TRBJ1-1; 8 bases match TRBD1. V shed 4 bases, J shed 1 base, and the junction held 8 bases outside the gene matches. CDR3 length: 16 residues. Germline V gene sequence: CDR1 MGHRA, CDR2 YSYEKL. The CDR3 protein is CASSPLPGQGNTEAFF. CDR3 nucleotide sequence: TGCGCCAGCAGCCCCCTCCCCGGACAGGGGAACACTGAAGCTTTCTTT.

The chain uses TRBV28 and TRBJ1-1; D is unresolved. Trimming stripped 4 bases from V and 6 bases from J, with 9 bases between. This CDR3 has 12 amino acids. Germline CDR1 is MDHEN and CDR2 is SYDVKM. The CDR3 loop reads CASSYTSAEAFF. CDR3 DNA: TGTGCCAGCAGTTATACATCTGCTGAAGCTTTCTTT.

The table lists this clonotype with a count of one. The chain has TRBV12-3 or TRBV12-4 and TRBJ1-2; 9 bases agree with TRBD1. V lost 6 bases to trimming and J lost 8 bases; unmatched junction nucleotides: 7. CDR3 length: 13 amino acids. This chain's CDR3 is CASSPTGGWGYTF. CDR3 DNA: TGTGCCAGCAGCCCGACAGGGGGTTGGGGCTACACCTTC.

V is TRBV7-9 and J is TRBJ1-6; 10 bases are a match to TRBD1. Germline CDR1 reads SEHNR; CDR2 reads FQNEAQ (reference sequence). The CDR3 spans 15 residues. The V segment lost 5 bases and the J segment 7 bases; nucleotides outside the gene matches: 5. CDR3 sequence: CASSTGDRGNSPLHF. CDR3 DNA: TGTGCCAGCAGCACCGGGGACAGGGGAAATTCACCCCTCCACTTT. The entire variable domain, with the rest obtained from reference TRBV7-9 and TRBJ1-6, is as follows: DTGVSQNPRHKITKRGQNVTFRCDPISEHNRLYWYRQTLGQGPEFLTYFQNEAQLEKSRLLSDRFSAERPKGSFSTLEIQRTEQGDSAMYLCASSTGDRGNSPLHFGNGTRLTVT.

This clonotype occurred a few times. This CDR3 reads CSSVGLGGTQHF. CDR3 nucleotides: TGCAGCAGTGTGGGCTTAGGGGGGACCCAGCATTTT. This chain joins TRBV29-1 and TRBJ1-5; a weak D match, TRBD1 (6 bases). This CDR3 spans 12 amino acids. Germline V gene lookup returns CDR1 SQVTM and CDR2 ANQGSEA. V shed 8 bases and J shed 11 bases, with 19 bases lying between them.

V and J are TRBV29-1 and TRBJ2-5; D unresolved. CDR1 and CDR2 from the germline V gene are SQVTM and ANQGSEA. The CDR3 contains 12 residues. Trimming took off 4 bases at V and 0 bases at J, with 6 bases between the two ends. The CDR3 region is CSVGQNQETQYF. CDR3 coding DNA: TGCAGCGTTGGGCAGAACCAAGAGACCCAGTACTTC.

This chain connects TRBV28 to TRBJ2-7; D gene unclear. Germline V CDR1 and CDR2: MDHEN, SYDVKM. CDR3 size: 14 residues. V was clipped by 2 bases and J by 7 bases, with 15 bases between them. The CDR3 bases are TGTGCCAGCAGTTTACTGGCCTCCTACAATGAGCAGTACTTC. Translated, it gives CASSLLASYNEQYF.

The chain carries TRBV7-2 and TRBJ2-6; D not certain. The germline V and J ends were trimmed by 3 bases and 0 bases, with 12 bases remaining between them. There are 17 residues in the CDR3. Germline CDR1 SGHTA, CDR2 FQGNSA. DNA for the CDR3: TGTGCCAGCAGCTTTAGCCTACTCACCTCTGGGGCCAACGTCCTGACTTTC. This codes for CASSFSLLTSGANVLTF.

The V and J genes are TRBV29-1 and TRBJ2-1; 9 nucleotides agree with TRBD2. This CDR3 is built from 15 residues. V shed 4 bases and J 4 bases; nucleotides not matched to a gene: 8. Per the germline V gene, CDR1 is SQVTM and CDR2 is ANQGSEA. CDR3 bases: TGCAGCGTTGCTCCCGGGACTAGCAAATACAATGAGCAGTTCTTC. Its translation is CSVAPGTSKYNEQFF.

This chain links TRBV24-1 with TRBJ2-4, with 8 positions matching TRBD1. V was pared by 4 bases and J by 4 bases, with 5 bases of the junction left unmatched. The germline V gene encodes CDR1 KGHDR and CDR2 SFDVKD. The CDR3 has 15 residues. The CDR3 nucleotides read TGTGCCACCAGTGACTCCGGGACAGGAAAAAACATTCAGTACTTC. It encodes CATSDSGTGKNIQYF.

This clonotype was detected only a few times. V gene TRBV6-6 combines with J gene TRBJ2-7; 7 positions agree with TRBD2. The CDR3 is 11 residues long. V was pared by 8 bases and J by 4 bases, with 2 bases of the junction left unmatched. Germline V gives CDR1 MNHNY, CDR2 SVGAGI (reference sequence). CDR3 in amino acids: CASAAGYEQYF. CDR3 nucleotide sequence: TGTGCCAGCGCAGCGGGGTACGAGCAGTACTTC.

This clonotype was detected only a few times. CDR3 region: CASSVRGHIQYF. As DNA, the CDR3 is TGTGCCAGCAGTGTTAGGGGACACATTCAGTACTTC. The chain carries TRBV25-1 and TRBJ2-4; D is perhaps TRBD1 or TRBD2 (5 bases each). This CDR3 is built from 12 residues. The V end was cut by 4 bases, the J end by 8 bases, with 9 bases between. Germline CDR1 reads MGHDK; CDR2 reads SYGVNS.

This clonotype occurred many times. A junction end diverges from the germline sequence, so it may reflect a read error. This chain links TRBV12-3 or TRBV12-4 with TRBJ2-7; a possible D gene is TRBD2 (6 bases). The CDR3 runs to 13 residues. CDR3 residues: CASSLAEGYEQYF. CDR3 nucleotides: TGTGCCAGCAGCTTAGCGGAGGGTTACGAGCAGTACTTC.

V usage is TRBV9 and J usage is TRBJ1-6; 8 nucleotides align to TRBD1. The CDR3 has 16 amino acids. Germline V gene data show CDR1 as SGDLS and CDR2 as YYNGEE. V gave up 3 bases and J gave up 9 bases; unmatched junction bases: 11. The CDR3 region has the DNA TGTGCCAGCAGCGCCGGACAGGGAGGGGCTGGTTCACCCCTCCACTTT. Its protein product is CASSAGQGGAGSPLHF.

The chain employs TRBV7-2 and TRBJ2-2, with D perhaps TRBD1 (6 bases). V lost 9 bases, J lost 7 bases, and 15 bases lay in between. The CDR3 sequence is 13 residues long. Per the germline V gene, CDR1 is SGHTA and CDR2 is FQGNSA. CDR3 nucleotide sequence: TGTGCCAGAAGCCTCAACAGGGACGGGGAGCTGTTTTTT. Translated: CARSLNRDGELFF.

The V and J genes are TRBV7-8 and TRBJ2-1; 7 nucleotides align to TRBD2. This CDR3 is built from 16 residues. Germline values: CDR1 SGHVS, CDR2 FQNEAQ. Losses at the gene ends were 1 base for V and 3 bases for J; bases not matched to a gene: 6. The CDR3 nucleotides read TGTGCCAGCAGCTTAGGGGGGGACTACCGCTACAATGAGCAGTTCTTC. This translates into CASSLGGDYRYNEQFF.

Only one count was recorded for this clonotype. In DNA, the CDR3 is TGCGCCAGCAGCTTGATCCCTAGCGGGAACAATGAGCAGTTCTTC. This codes for CASSLIPSGNNEQFF. This chain links TRBV5-1 with TRBJ2-1, with TRBD2 matching 9 bases. Germline V gene sequence: CDR1 SGHRS, CDR2 YFSETQ. This CDR3 contains 15 residues. V shed 1 base, J shed 5 bases, and the junction held 4 bases outside the gene matches. Variable domain in full (rest from reference TRBV5-1 and TRBJ2-1): KAGVTQTPRYLIKTRGQQVTLSCSPISGHRSVSWYQQTPGQGLQFLFEYFSETQRNKGNFPGRFSGRQFSNSRSEMNVSTLELGDSALYLCASSLIPSGNNEQFFGPGTRLTVL.

The gene calls are TRBV15 and TRBJ2-4, with no clear D. The J call may be mistaken, given a closer DNA end match to TRBJ2-5. Germline loops: CDR1 LNHNV, CDR2 YYDKDF (reference sequence). The length of the CDR3 is 13 residues. The CDR3 region has the DNA TGTGCCACCAGCAGAGTTAGAAGGGAGACCCAGTACTTC. It encodes CATSRVRRETQYF.

The chain recombines TRBV24-1 with TRBJ2-3, with 7 bases fitting TRBD2. The length of the CDR3 is 16 residues. Germline V gene data show CDR1 as KGHDR and CDR2 as SFDVKD. The J segment lost 0 bases and the V segment lost 1 base, leaving 3 bases of the junction unmatched. In nucleotides, the CDR3 is TGTGCCACCAGTGATTTAGCGGGAACTAGCACAGATACGCAGTATTTT. This translates into CATSDLAGTSTDTQYF.

This clonotype was recorded once. V and J are TRBV29-1 and TRBJ2-5; a possible D gene is TRBD1 (5 bases). CDR1 SQVTM and CDR2 ANQGSEA come from the germline V gene. The CDR3 extends over 12 amino acids. V gave up 8 bases and J gave up 4 bases, with 14 bases separating them. In DNA form, the CDR3 reads TGCAGCACCTTAGGGGTTGGAGAGACCCAGTACTTC. It translates to CSTLGVGETQYF.

This CDR3 reads CASSGGWGQTDNEQFF. The CDR3 DNA reads as TGTGCCAGCAGCGGAGGGTGGGGACAGACCGACAATGAGCAGTTCTTC. The rearrangement uses TRBV14 and TRBJ2-1, with D tentatively TRBD1 (7 bases). This CDR3 has 16 residues. Germline loops: CDR1 SGHDN, CDR2 FVKESK. Trimming took 5 bases from V and 5 from J, leaving 19 bases between them.

The chain has TRBV12-3 or TRBV12-4 and TRBJ1-2, with 7 bases matching TRBD1. The V segment lost 6 bases and the J segment 6 bases; nucleotides outside the gene matches: 7. The CDR3 loop spans 13 amino acids. CDR3 amino acids: CASSPLTGNGYTF. DNA for the CDR3: TGTGCCAGCAGCCCCCTGACAGGGAATGGCTACACCTTC.